This T cell receptor beta chain was recovered during a study of human versus mouse CDR3 diversity and MHC coevolution. Broader study findings: Human CDR3s averaged more deletions and insertions than mouse CDR3s.

The assay was immunoSEQ multiplex PCR, and TCRdb's table has in-frame clones only and misses some. The sample contains roughly 80,000 clones, around 95% of which appear only once. This CDR3 has 15 amino acids. Germline CDR1 reads SGDLS; CDR2 reads YYNGEE. With 1 base removed from V and 0 bases from J, the gap between germline ends came to 8 bases. As concerns this clone: Its target is not known.

The clonotype originates from a person aged 30 to 69 in good health. Material for sequencing was naive CD4+ T cells from blood. Noted subset: CD45RO-negative CD62L-positive naive CD4 T cells. The J gene is TRBJ2-1, the V gene TRBV9; D might be TRBD1 (5 bases). The DNA of the CDR3 is TGTGCCAGCAGCGTATTGCAGGGCTCCTACAATGAGCAGTTCTTC. Translating it yields CASSVLQGSYNEQFF.